One T cell receptor (beta chain) is described in this entry. Its cognate antigen is unknown. Measured with immunoSEQ multiplex PCR; TCRdb has only the in-frame clones, and not every one. The table lists nearly 9,000 clones, roughly 23% of them singletons. The sample belongs to a study of sequential checkpoint blockade in melanoma. Study as a whole: Patients were randomized 1:1 to nivolumab-then-ipilimumab or ipilimumab-then-nivolumab first-line. After nivolumab or ipilimumab alone, about two dozen patients had week-13 rebiopsies.

Notes on the study in general: Tumor T-cell fraction and clonality correlated with PD-L1 and CD8+ counts. Response in arm A was associated with pretreatment TIL clonality.

This CDR3 has 15 residues. The germline gives CDR1 SQVTM, CDR2 ANQGSEA. V shed 6 bases, J shed 0 bases, and the junction held 8 bases outside the gene matches. Treatment: randomized to nivolumab then ipilimumab (arm A) or the reverse (arm B). Here the sequenced sample was tumor tissue (inferred from file names), taken from a patient given nivolumab and ipilimumab in sequence. The rearrangement uses TRBV29-1 and TRBJ1-3; 7 bases map to TRBD1. The source of this sequence is a human donor with melanoma. In DNA form, the CDR3 reads TGCAGCGTCAGAACCGGACAGGTCTCTGGAAACACCATATATTTT. Its protein is CSVRTGQVSGNTIYF.